This TCR beta chain is from a study of cytomegalovirus exposure and HLA in healthy donors. Findings and limits, study-wide: Upon later analysis, TCR association rates were observed to vary by HLA locus, being highest for DRB1 and lowest for HLA-C. The likely origin of a cluster of highly shared sequence variants was a sequencing artifact.

V lost 1 base and J lost 7, with 15 bases in between. The length of the CDR3 is 15 residues. CDR1 is SGHKS, CDR2 YYEKEE, per germline (reference sequence). With respect to this clone: The antigen remains undetermined.

In the PCR, 60 Vbeta and 13 Jbeta primers were used. Profiled with immunoSEQ multiplex PCR; TCRdb holds only in-frame clones, not every one. The sample holds under 100,000 clones; 76% are singletons and the top ten take over 3%. This clonotype was obtained from a middle-aged man in good health and CMV-seronegative. Sequenced input: PBMCs. The rearrangement links TRBV5-5 to TRBJ2-1; tentative D call: TRBD1 (5 bases). CDR3 bases: TGTGCCAGCAGCTTGAGAGACAGTGGCGGAAATGAGCAGTTCTTC. Translation gives CASSLRDSGGNEQFF.